The text below deals with one T cell receptor (beta chain). The entry originates in a study of cytomegalovirus exposure and HLA in healthy donors. Germline values: CDR1 ENHRY, CDR2 SYGVKD. This CDR3 contains 17 residues. Trimming stripped 3 bases from V and 2 bases from J, with 17 bases between. Use of 60 Vbeta and 13 Jbeta primers characterized the PCR. Generated by immunoSEQ multiplex PCR, the TCRdb table keeps only in-frame clones and is missing some. The table has 150,000 to 200,000 clones, around 78% seen once; the top ten hold roughly 1%. The chain joins TRBV10-3 to TRBJ1-5; tentative D call: TRBD1 (5 bases). The material sequenced was PBMCs. The receptor was isolated from a woman in her thirties or forties in good health and CMV-seronegative. The CDR3 bases are TGTGCCATCAGTGATACTCAGGGCCCTCGGGGCAATCAGCCCCAGCATTTT. This sequence encodes CAISDTQGPRGNQPQHF.